This entry lists 21 T cell receptor beta chains sequenced from one sample in a study of technical replicates of blood from several donors. Measured with immunoSEQ multiplex PCR; TCRdb has only the in-frame clones, and not every one. The sample holds 70,000 or so clones; approximately 98% are singletons and the top ten take 0.2% to 0.25%. Sequenced: T cells isolated from PBMCs. These receptors were collected from a human donor in good health.

The chain carries TRBV11-3 and TRBJ2-1; possibly TRBD1 for D (7 bases). Looked up from germline, CDR1 is SGHNT and CDR2 is YENEEA. CDR3 length: 18 residues. Between the trimmed V and J ends, which lost 8 bases and 0 bases, there was a span of 23 bases. The CDR3 nucleotides are TGTGCCAGCGGATCACAGGGGTTCGGGGGTAGCTCCTACAATGAGCAGTTCTTC. Protein: CASGSQGFGGSSYNEQFF.

The chain employs TRBV30 and TRBJ1-4; 7 nucleotides agree with TRBD1. CDR3 length: 14 residues. Trimming at V came to 5 bases and at J to 4 bases, leaving 7 bases not matched to a gene. Germline V gene lookup returns CDR1 GTSNPN and CDR2 SVGIG (reference sequence). CDR3 nucleotide sequence: TGTGCCTGGTCGTTGACAGGGATTAATGAAAAACTGTTTTTT. This sequence encodes CAWSLTGINEKLFF.

The V and J genes are TRBV6-5 and TRBJ2-5, with 7 bases aligning to TRBD1. Germline V gene lookup returns CDR1 MNHEY and CDR2 SVGAGI. V shed 6 bases, J shed 6 bases, and the junction held 4 bases outside the gene matches. CDR3 length: 12 amino acids. CDR3 sequence reads: CASRGGAKTQYF. CDR3 sequence (DNA): TGTGCCAGCAGAGGGGGCGCCAAGACCCAGTACTTC.

The chain carries TRBV5-5 and TRBJ2-5, with 7 positions matching TRBD1. The CDR3 runs 16 residues. V trimming: 4 bases; J trimming: 5 bases; junction bases outside the gene matches: 14. CDR1 and CDR2 from the germline V gene are SGHKS and YYEKEE (reference sequence). The CDR3 DNA is TGTGCCAGCAGCACCCTAGACAGGGTTTTAGGGGAGACCCAGTACTTC. Translated: CASSTLDRVLGETQYF.

This chain links TRBV7-2 with TRBJ1-2; no firm D call. V shed 5 bases and J shed 4 bases, with 8 bases lying between them. The CDR3 has 12 amino acids. Germline lookup yields CDR1 SGHTA and CDR2 FQGNSA. The CDR3 sequence is CASSNRSYGYTF. DNA for the CDR3: TGTGCCAGCAGCAACAGATCCTATGGCTACACCTTC.

The chain is built from TRBV5-1 and TRBJ1-5; 7 bases fit TRBD1. This CDR3 has 16 residues. Looked up from germline, CDR1 is SGHRS and CDR2 is YFSETQ. V shed 0 bases and J 2 bases; nucleotides not matched to a gene: 5. The CDR3 is CASSLEGGAGNQPQHF. DNA of the CDR3: TGCGCCAGCAGCTTGGAAGGGGGCGCCGGCAATCAGCCCCAGCATTTT.

This clone occurred once. V is TRBV5-6 and J is TRBJ1-1, with D unclear. CDR3 length equals 15 residues. Trimming removed 2 bases at V and 2 bases at J, with 13 bases between. Germline V gene data show CDR1 as SGHDT and CDR2 as YYEEEE. This chain's CDR3 is CASSFYAVANTEAFF. The DNA for the CDR3 is TGTGCCAGCAGCTTTTATGCAGTGGCAAACACTGAAGCTTTCTTT.

This sequence joins TRBV27 and TRBJ1-2; a possible D gene is TRBD1 (6 bases). Germline CDR1 and CDR2: MNHEY and SMNVEV (reference sequence). This CDR3 has 16 residues. V lost 6 bases and J lost 1, with 18 bases in between. As DNA, the CDR3 is TGTGCCAGCAGGACTTCAGGACAGACCTTTAACTATGGCTACACCTTC. Translated: CASRTSGQTFNYGYTF.

The genes are TRBV19 and TRBJ1-1, with 7 bases fitting TRBD1. The junction had 3 bases not matched to a gene; V was cut back by 6 bases and J by 11 bases. CDR1 LNHDA and CDR2 SQIVND come from the germline V gene (reference sequence). The CDR3 is made up of 10 amino acids. CDR3 protein: CASSNRGAFF. The DNA for the CDR3 is TGTGCCAGTAGCAACAGGGGCGCTTTCTTT.

Only one count was recorded for this clone. This chain connects TRBV21-1 to TRBJ1-4; whether TRBD1, the table's D call, matches the DNA was not checked. TRBV21-1 is flagged as a pseudogene. The CDR3 consists of 14 residues. CDR3 in DNA: TGTGCCAGCAGCAAGACAGGGGATAATGAAAAACTGTTTTTT. Its protein product is CASSKTGDNEKLFF.

This chain uses TRBV10-3 with TRBJ2-5; 7 bases are shared with TRBD2. The germline gives CDR1 ENHRY, CDR2 SYGVKD. J gave up 5 bases and V 11 bases, and 11 bases lay outside the gene matches. The CDR3 extends over 13 amino acids. The DNA for the CDR3 is TGTGCCGCTGGGGGGGGAGGCGAGGAGACCCAGTACTTC. It specifies CAAGGGGEETQYF.

The genes are TRBV29-1 and TRBJ1-2; TRBD1 matches at 8 bases. The CDR3 totals 12 residues. Trimming cost V 3 bases and J 7 bases; bases outside gene matches: 4. The germline V gene has CDR1 SQVTM and CDR2 ANQGSEA. CDR3 amino acids: CSVEGQVLGYTF. The CDR3 region has the DNA TGCAGCGTTGAGGGACAGGTACTTGGCTACACCTTC.

CDR3 nucleotide sequence: TGTGCCAGCAGCCCCGGACAGGCAAATCAGCCCCAGCATTTT. As protein: CASSPGQANQPQHF. The J gene is TRBJ1-5, the V gene TRBV27, with TRBD1 matching 7 bases. The CDR3 contains 14 residues. The V segment lost 6 bases and the J segment 4 bases; nucleotides outside the gene matches: 6. The germline V gene encodes CDR1 MNHEY and CDR2 SMNVEV (reference sequence).

This clone was observed once. This chain joins TRBV9 and TRBJ1-5, with TRBD1 identical over 8 bases. Germline lookup yields CDR1 SGDLS and CDR2 YYNGEE. The CDR3 spans 15 residues. J lost 1 base, V lost 3 bases, and 3 bases had no gene match. CDR3 nucleotide sequence: TGTGCCAGCAGCGCCAGGACAGGGAGCAATCAGCCCCAGCATTTT. This codes for CASSARTGSNQPQHF.

Here the CDR3 reads CASSSQRESYNEQFF. CDR3 coding DNA: TGTGCCAGCAGTTCCCAGCGGGAGAGCTACAATGAGCAGTTCTTC. This chain joins TRBV27 and TRBJ2-1; TRBD2 aligns across 8 bases. This CDR3 has 15 amino acids. CDR1 and CDR2 (germline): MNHEY, SMNVEV (reference sequence). J was trimmed by 3 bases and V by 4 bases; bases with no gene match: 5.

This clone was detected once. This chain links TRBV5-1 with TRBJ1-2, with D possibly TRBD1 on 6 matching bases. There are 14 residues in the CDR3. CDR1 is SGHRS, CDR2 YFSETQ, per germline. Trimming removed 4 bases from V and 0 bases from J, with 10 bases in between. The CDR3 bases are TGCGCCAGCAGCCCCGGGACATCTAACTATGGCTACACCTTC. Protein: CASSPGTSNYGYTF.

This chain joins TRBV6-5 and TRBJ2-1; no firm D call. Trimming cost V 3 bases and J 1 base, with 13 bases left between them. This CDR3 has 16 residues. Germline CDR1 MNHEY, CDR2 SVGAGI. Here the CDR3 DNA reads TGTGCCAGCAGTTATGAAGCTCCTAGTTCCTACAATGAGCAGTTCTTC. It specifies CASSYEAPSSYNEQFF.

The genes are TRBV28 and TRBJ1-2; maybe TRBD1 (6 bases). Germline loops: CDR1 MDHEN, CDR2 SYDVKM. The V and J ends lost 6 bases and 0 bases respectively, with 20 bases between them. The CDR3 spans 17 residues. In nucleotides, the CDR3 is TGTGCCAGCAGCTTCTCACCCCCACAGGGCGCTAACTATGGCTACACCTTC. Encoded protein: CASSFSPPQGANYGYTF.

CDR3 nucleotides: TGTGCCAGCAGCAACAGGGCTCCCTACGAGCAGTACTTC. Translating it yields CASSNRAPYEQYF. This chain links TRBV28 with TRBJ2-7; TRBD1 might be the D (6 bases). The ends were cut back, 6 bases at V and 2 bases at J, with 11 bases in the middle. This CDR3 is 13 amino acids long. CDR1 MDHEN and CDR2 SYDVKM come from the germline V gene. The full variable domain, with the rest looked up from reference TRBV28 and TRBJ2-7, is DVKVTQSSRYLVKRTGEKVFLECVQDMDHENMFWYRQDPGLGLRLIYFSYDVKMKEKGDIPEGYSVSREKKERFSLILESASTNQTSMYLCASSNRAPYEQYFGPGTRLTVT.

The J gene is TRBJ1-4, the V gene TRBV6-5, with a weak D call TRBD1 (5 bases). Germline loops: CDR1 MNHEY, CDR2 SVGAGI. V lost 6 bases and J lost 0, with 11 bases in between. The CDR3 runs to 15 residues. The CDR3 DNA follows: TGTGCCAGCAGCCCCACAGGTGCAACTAATGAAAAACTGTTTTTT. Translation gives CASSPTGATNEKLFF.

V is TRBV5-1 and J is TRBJ1-3; D possibly corresponds to TRBD1 (5 bases). This CDR3 region has 16 residues. V lost 4 bases to trimming and J lost 0 bases, with 14 bases between them. Germline CDR1 reads SGHRS; CDR2 reads YFSETQ. CDR3 sequence reads: CASSAGPASSGNTIYF. As DNA, the CDR3 is TGCGCCAGCAGCGCGGGGCCCGCTAGCTCTGGAAACACCATATATTTT.